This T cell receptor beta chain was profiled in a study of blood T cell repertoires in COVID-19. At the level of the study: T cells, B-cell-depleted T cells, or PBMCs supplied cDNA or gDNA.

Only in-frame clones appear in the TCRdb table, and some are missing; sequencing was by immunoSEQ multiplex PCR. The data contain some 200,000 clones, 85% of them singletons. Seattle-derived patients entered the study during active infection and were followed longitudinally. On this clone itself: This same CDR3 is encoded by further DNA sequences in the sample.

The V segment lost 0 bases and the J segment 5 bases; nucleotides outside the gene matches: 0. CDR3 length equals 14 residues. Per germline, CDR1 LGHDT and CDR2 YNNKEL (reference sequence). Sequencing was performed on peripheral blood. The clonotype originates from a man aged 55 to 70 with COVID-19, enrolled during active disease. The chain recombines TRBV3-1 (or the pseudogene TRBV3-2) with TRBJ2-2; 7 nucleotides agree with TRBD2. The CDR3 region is CASSQEGGTGELFF. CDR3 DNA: TGTGCCAGCAGCCAAGAGGGGGGGACCGGGGAGCTGTTTTTT.